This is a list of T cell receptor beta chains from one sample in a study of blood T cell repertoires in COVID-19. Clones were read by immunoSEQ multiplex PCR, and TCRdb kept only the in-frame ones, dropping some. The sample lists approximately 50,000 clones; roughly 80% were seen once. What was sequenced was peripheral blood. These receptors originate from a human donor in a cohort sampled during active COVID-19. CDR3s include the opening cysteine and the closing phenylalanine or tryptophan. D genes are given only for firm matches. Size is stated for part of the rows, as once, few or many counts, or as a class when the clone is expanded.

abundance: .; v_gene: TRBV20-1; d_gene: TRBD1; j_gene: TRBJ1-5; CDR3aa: CSASYRGRNQPQHF; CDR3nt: TGCAGTGCTAGTTATAGGGGGCGAAATCAGCCCCAGCATTTT
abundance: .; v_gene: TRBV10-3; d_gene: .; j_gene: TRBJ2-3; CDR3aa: CAISPLRGFSTDTQYF; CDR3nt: TGTGCCATTTCCCCCCTGAGAGGGTTCAGCACAGATACGCAGTATTTT
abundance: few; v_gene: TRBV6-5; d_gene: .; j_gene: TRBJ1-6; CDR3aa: CASSRESYSPLHF; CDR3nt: TGTGCCAGCAGTCGGGAATCTTATTCACCCCTCCACTTT
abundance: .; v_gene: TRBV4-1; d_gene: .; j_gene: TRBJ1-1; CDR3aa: CASRRGRTSEAFF; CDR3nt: TGCGCCAGCAGACGAGGCCGGACATCTGAAGCTTTCTTT
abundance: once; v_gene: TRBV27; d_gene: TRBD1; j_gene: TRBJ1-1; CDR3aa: CASSLSLGQGSNTEAFF; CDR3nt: TGTGCCAGCAGTTTATCGTTGGGACAGGGGTCGAACACTGAAGCTTTCTTT
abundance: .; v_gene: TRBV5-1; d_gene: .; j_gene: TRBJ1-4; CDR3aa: CASNDGAGVPSEKLFF; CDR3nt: TGCGCCAGCAATGATGGTGCGGGGGTCCCGAGTGAAAAACTGTTTTTT
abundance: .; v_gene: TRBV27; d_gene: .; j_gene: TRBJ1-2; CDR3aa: CASSAHTGNYGYTF; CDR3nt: TGTGCCAGCAGTGCCCATACAGGGAACTATGGCTACACCTTC
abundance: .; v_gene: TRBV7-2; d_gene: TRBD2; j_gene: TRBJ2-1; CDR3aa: CASSSRGGEASYNEQFF; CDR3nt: TGTGCCAGCAGCTCCCGGGGGGGTGAAGCTTCCTACAATGAGCAGTTCTTC
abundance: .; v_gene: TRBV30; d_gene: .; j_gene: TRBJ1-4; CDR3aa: CAWSVTLATNEKLFF; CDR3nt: TGTGCCTGGAGTGTGACATTAGCAACTAATGAAAAACTGTTTTTT
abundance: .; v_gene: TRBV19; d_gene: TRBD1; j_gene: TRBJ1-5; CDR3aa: CASRGQGDHQPQHF; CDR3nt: TGTGCCAGTAGGGGACAGGGCGATCATCAGCCCCAGCATTTT
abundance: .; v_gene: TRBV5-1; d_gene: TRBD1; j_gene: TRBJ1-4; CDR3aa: CASGPGTGNEKLFF; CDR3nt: TGCGCCAGCGGCCCCGGGACAGGGAATGAAAAACTGTTTTTT